This is a list of T cell receptor beta chains from one sample in a study of blood T cell repertoires in COVID-19. Sequenced by immunoSEQ multiplex PCR; TCRdb stores in-frame clones only, minus some. This table holds about 82,000 clones, about 80% found once. The sample comprised peripheral blood. Receptor source: a woman aged 35 to 49 with active or convalescent COVID-19. Both conserved end residues are part of each CDR3. D genes are given only for firm matches. A row's size may be missing; if present it is once, few, many or a size class.

v_gene	len	j_gene	d_gene	abundance	CDR3aa	CDR3nt
TRBV7-2	14	TRBJ1-2	TRBD1	.	CASSPRTGNYGYTF	TGTGCCAGCAGCCCCCGGACAGGGAACTATGGCTACACCTTC
TRBV7-2	15	TRBJ2-5	.	.	CASSSEGASAETQYF	TGTGCCAGCAGCTCCGAGGGGGCTAGCGCCGAGACCCAGTACTTC
TRBV7-8	15	TRBJ1-5	TRBD1	.	CASSPLRTGMQPQHF	TGTGCCAGCAGCCCACTAAGGACAGGGATGCAGCCCCAGCATTTT
TRBV5-1	13	TRBJ2-7	.	.	CASMEPSSYEQYF	TGCGCCAGCATGGAGCCCAGCTCCTACGAGCAGTACTTC
TRBV6-6	16	TRBJ2-7	TRBD1	.	CASSYGTGRVGKEQYF	TGTGCCAGCAGTTACGGGACAGGGAGGGTGGGTAAAGAGCAGTACTTC
TRBV11-2	13	TRBJ1-2	.	.	CASSLGQDYGYTF	TGTGCCAGCAGCTTAGGGCAGGACTATGGCTACACCTTC
TRBV7-2	14	TRBJ1-3	TRBD1	.	CASSPDRVGNTIYF	TGTGCCAGCAGCCCGGACAGGGTTGGAAACACCATATATTTT
TRBV10-1	14	TRBJ1-1	TRBD1	once	CASSLRTGPSEAFF	TGCGCCAGCAGTCTACGGACAGGGCCGTCAGAAGCTTTCTTT
TRBV4-1	14	TRBJ2-2	.	.	CASSYTGRTGELFF	TGCGCCAGCAGCTACACGGGTAGAACCGGGGAGCTGTTTTTT
TRBV4-3	17	TRBJ1-3	.	.	CASSQGVLSGSGNTIYF	TGCGCCAGCAGCCAAGGAGTACTATCCGGCTCTGGAAACACCATATATTTT
TRBV5-4	14	TRBJ1-2	TRBD1	.	CASSLRDRTYGYTF	TGTGCCAGCAGCTTGAGGGACAGAACCTATGGCTACACCTTC
TRBV19	14	TRBJ1-5	TRBD1	.	CATTGGLRNQPQHF	TGTGCCACCACAGGGGGGTTGCGCAATCAGCCCCAGCATTTT
TRBV6-5	12	TRBJ1-1	.	.	CASSIQGSEAFF	TGTGCCAGCAGTATCCAGGGGTCTGAAGCTTTCTTT
TRBV28	14	TRBJ2-5	.	.	CASSPRDFQETQYF	TGTGCCAGCAGTCCCCGGGACTTTCAAGAGACCCAGTACTTC
TRBV6-1	15	TRBJ1-3	.	.	CASSEEGFSGNTIYF	TGTGCCAGCAGTGAAGAGGGGTTCTCTGGAAACACCATATATTTT
TRBV5-1	16	TRBJ2-5	.	once	CASSLGGKWIRETQYF	TGCGCCAGCAGCTTGGGCGGGAAATGGATCCGGGAGACCCAGTACTTC
TRBV5-1	13	TRBJ1-3	.	few	CASSPAAGNTIYF	TGCGCCAGCAGCCCCGCGGCCGGAAACACCATATATTTT
TRBV2	13	TRBJ1-6	TRBD1	few	CASRGQGISPLHF	TGTGCCAGCAGGGGACAGGGGATTTCACCCCTCCACTTT
TRBV18	15	TRBJ1-1	TRBD1	.	CASSPGTGPNTEAFF	TGTGCCAGCTCTCCCGGGACAGGCCCGAACACTGAAGCTTTCTTT
TRBV28	12	TRBJ2-7	.	.	CASSGGLGEQYF	TGTGCCAGCAGTGGGGGACTGGGGGAGCAGTACTTC
TRBV10-3	12	TRBJ2-3	.	.	CAIAGPADTQYF	TGTGCCATCGCTGGGCCCGCAGATACGCAGTATTTT
TRBV2	13	TRBJ2-5	.	.	CASMFTEQETQYF	TGTGCCAGCATGTTTACGGAGCAAGAGACCCAGTACTTC
TRBV6-1	13	TRBJ1-5	.	.	CASSPGSNQPQHF	TGTGCCAGCAGCCCAGGGAGCAATCAGCCCCAGCATTTT
TRBV18	18	TRBJ1-6	TRBD1	.	CASSPLGQGISYNSPLHF	TGTGCCAGCTCACCACTCGGACAGGGGATATCCTATAATTCACCCCTCCACTTT
TRBV30	20	TRBJ1-6	TRBD1	.	CAWSPPGQGKRSSYNSPLHF	TGTGCCTGGAGTCCACCGGGACAGGGAAAGAGGAGCTCCTATAATTCACCCCTCCACTTT
TRBV4-3	17	TRBJ2-3	TRBD2	.	CASSQGWASGFTDTQYF	TGCGCCAGCAGCCAAGGTTGGGCTAGCGGGTTCACAGATACGCAGTATTTT
TRBV21-1	14	TRBJ2-3	.	.	CASSKGASTDTQYF	TGTGCCAGCAGCAAGGGAGCCAGCACAGATACGCAGTATTTT
TRBV5-6	13	TRBJ2-7	TRBD2	.	CASSLPAGYEQYF	TGTGCCAGCAGCTTGCCAGCGGGGTACGAGCAGTACTTC
TRBV18	16	TRBJ1-1	.	few	CASSPPRGGARTEAFF	TGTGCCAGCTCACCACCGCGAGGGGGGGCGCGCACTGAAGCTTTCTTT
TRBV28	12	TRBJ1-5	.	once	CASSILDQPQHF	TGTGCCAGCAGTATCCTCGATCAGCCCCAGCATTTT
TRBV28	15	TRBJ1-6	.	.	CASSSGPSIGSPLHF	TGTGCCAGCAGTTCTGGGCCCTCGATCGGTTCACCCCTCCACTTT
TRBV19	15	TRBJ2-1	TRBD1	.	CASSPRTGTYNEQFF	TGTGCCAGTAGTCCGCGGACAGGGACCTACAATGAGCAGTTCTTC
TRBV20-1	14	TRBJ1-1	.	.	CSASPGTFVTEAFF	TGCAGTGCTAGTCCCGGGACATTTGTCACTGAAGCTTTCTTT
TRBV6-2/TRBV6-3	13	TRBJ1-1	.	.	CASSSTVNTEAFF	TGTGCCAGCAGTTCTACAGTGAACACTGAAGCTTTCTTT
TRBV6-2/TRBV6-3	13	TRBJ2-7	.	once	CASSYDTSYEQYF	TGTGCCAGCAGTTACGACACTTCCTACGAGCAGTACTTC
TRBV5-1	15	TRBJ2-2	.	.	CASSLSGANTGELFF	TGCGCCAGCAGCTTATCGGGGGCGAACACCGGGGAGCTGTTTTTT
TRBV27	15	TRBJ2-1	TRBD2	.	CASSRLAGGGYEQFF	TGTGCCAGCAGCCGACTAGCGGGAGGGGGGTATGAGCAGTTCTTC
TRBV9	16	TRBJ2-1	TRBD2	.	CASSVATLAGGNEQFF	TGTGCCAGCAGCGTAGCCACACTAGCGGGGGGAAATGAGCAGTTCTTC
TRBV3-1/TRBV3-2	15	TRBJ2-5	.	.	CASTSAGRYQETQYF	TGTGCCAGCACCTCAGCGGGTCGCTACCAAGAGACCCAGTACTTC
TRBV9	15	TRBJ2-2	TRBD1	.	CASSRTGGATGELFF	TGTGCCAGCAGCCGGACAGGGGGCGCGACCGGGGAGCTGTTTTTT
TRBV28	14	TRBJ1-5	.	.	CASRPNRDNQPQHF	TGTGCCAGCAGACCCAACAGGGACAATCAGCCCCAGCATTTT
TRBV7-3	16	TRBJ1-2	TRBD1	.	CASSLLTGGCSYGYTF	TGTGCCAGCAGCTTACTGACAGGGGGCTGTAGCTATGGCTACACCTTC
TRBV28	16	TRBJ1-2	.	.	CASSFDSARRDYGYTF	TGTGCCAGCAGTTTTGACAGTGCCCGACGGGACTATGGCTACACCTTC
TRBV7-8	16	TRBJ2-2	TRBD2	.	CASSLAGRGVTGELFF	TGTGCCAGCAGCTTAGCGGGGCGGGGGGTCACCGGGGAGCTGTTTTTT
TRBV11-2	13	TRBJ1-5	TRBD1	once	CASSRQGDQPQHF	TGTGCCAGCAGTCGACAGGGGGATCAGCCCCAGCATTTT
TRBV7-3	16	TRBJ2-1	TRBD1	.	CASSLSRTGRNNEQFF	TGTGCCAGCAGCTTAAGTAGGACAGGGAGGAACAATGAGCAGTTCTTC
TRBV18	14	TRBJ1-2	.	.	CASSPTDRLYGYTF	TGTGCCAGCTCACCAACGGACAGACTCTATGGCTACACCTTC
TRBV3-1/TRBV3-2	15	TRBJ2-5	.	.	CASSQDVTGQETQYF	TGTGCCAGCAGCCAAGATGTGACGGGTCAAGAGACCCAGTACTTC
TRBV10-3	13	TRBJ1-6	.	.	CAISEGPEVPLHF	TGTGCCATCAGTGAGGGCCCTGAGGTACCCCTCCACTTT
TRBV28	13	TRBJ2-1	.	.	CASSFVARNEQFF	TGTGCCAGCAGTTTTGTGGCCCGCAATGAGCAGTTCTTC
TRBV24-1	20	TRBJ2-1	TRBD2	.	CATSDPGLAGGINSYNEQFF	TGTGCCACCAGTGATCCAGGACTAGCGGGAGGAATTAACTCCTACAATGAGCAGTTCTTC
TRBV24-1	15	TRBJ1-3	.	.	CATSDPTLGGNTIYF	TGTGCCACCAGTGACCCTACCCTCGGGGGAAACACCATATATTTT
TRBV7-9	16	TRBJ2-3	.	.	CASSSKFQTVTDTQYF	TGTGCCAGCAGCTCCAAATTCCAAACAGTTACAGATACGCAGTATTTT
TRBV5-4	15	TRBJ2-5	TRBD1	.	CASSPGQEVRETQYF	TGTGCCAGCAGCCCTGGACAGGAAGTGAGGGAGACCCAGTACTTC